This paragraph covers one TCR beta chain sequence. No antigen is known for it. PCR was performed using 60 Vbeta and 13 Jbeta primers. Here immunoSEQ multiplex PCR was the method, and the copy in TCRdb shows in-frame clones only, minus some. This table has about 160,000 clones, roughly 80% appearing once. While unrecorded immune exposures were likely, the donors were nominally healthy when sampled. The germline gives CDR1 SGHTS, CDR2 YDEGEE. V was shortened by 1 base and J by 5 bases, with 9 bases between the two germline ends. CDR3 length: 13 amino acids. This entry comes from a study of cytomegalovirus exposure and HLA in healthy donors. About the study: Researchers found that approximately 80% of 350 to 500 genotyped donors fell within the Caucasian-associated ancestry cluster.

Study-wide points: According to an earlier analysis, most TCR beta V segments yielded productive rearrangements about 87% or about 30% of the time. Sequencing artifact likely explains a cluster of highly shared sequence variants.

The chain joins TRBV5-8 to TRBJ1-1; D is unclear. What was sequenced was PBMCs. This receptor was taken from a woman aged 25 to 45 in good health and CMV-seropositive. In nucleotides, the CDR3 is TGTGCCAGCAGCTTGCTTGGAGGAACTGAAGCTTTCTTT. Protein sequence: CASSLLGGTEAFF. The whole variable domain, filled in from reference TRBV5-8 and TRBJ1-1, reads EAGVTQSPTHLIKTRGQQATLRCSPISGHTSVYWYQQALGLGLQFLLWYDEGEERNRGNFPPRFSGRQFPNYSSELNVNALELEDSALYLCASSLLGGTEAFFGQGTRLTVV.